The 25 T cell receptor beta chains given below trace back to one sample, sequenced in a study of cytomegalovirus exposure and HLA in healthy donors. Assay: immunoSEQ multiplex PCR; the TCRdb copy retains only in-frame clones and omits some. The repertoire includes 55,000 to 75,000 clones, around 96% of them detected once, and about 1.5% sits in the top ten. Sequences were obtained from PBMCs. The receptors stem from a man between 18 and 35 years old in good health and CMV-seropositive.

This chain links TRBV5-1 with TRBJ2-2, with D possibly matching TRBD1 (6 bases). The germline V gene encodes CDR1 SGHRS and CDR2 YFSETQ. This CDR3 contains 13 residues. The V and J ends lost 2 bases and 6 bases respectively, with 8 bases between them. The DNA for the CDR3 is TGCGCCAGCAGCTTAGGGGGATCCGGGGAGCTGTTTTTT. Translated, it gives CASSLGGSGELFF.

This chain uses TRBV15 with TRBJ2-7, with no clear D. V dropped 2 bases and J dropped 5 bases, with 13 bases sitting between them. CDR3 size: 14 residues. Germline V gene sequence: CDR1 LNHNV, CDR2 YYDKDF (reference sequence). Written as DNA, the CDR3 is TGTGCCACCAGCAGACGTTCCGAGGCCCACGAGCAGTACTTC. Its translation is CATSRRSEAHEQYF.

This chain's CDR3 is CASSSITEITNEQFF. For the CDR3, the DNA is TGTGCCAGCAGCTCGATTACAGAGATAACCAATGAGCAGTTCTTC. The chain has TRBV11-2 and TRBJ2-1; D ambiguous. Germline CDR1 is SGHAT and CDR2 is FQNNGV. The CDR3 consists of 15 residues. Deletions cut 4 bases from V and 6 bases from J, with 16 bases between.

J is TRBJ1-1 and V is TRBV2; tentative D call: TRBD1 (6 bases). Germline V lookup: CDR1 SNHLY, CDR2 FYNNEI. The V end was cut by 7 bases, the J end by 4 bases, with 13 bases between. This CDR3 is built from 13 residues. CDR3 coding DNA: TGTGCCAGCACGCAGGGGCCGGGCACTGAAGCTTTCTTT. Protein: CASTQGPGTEAFF.

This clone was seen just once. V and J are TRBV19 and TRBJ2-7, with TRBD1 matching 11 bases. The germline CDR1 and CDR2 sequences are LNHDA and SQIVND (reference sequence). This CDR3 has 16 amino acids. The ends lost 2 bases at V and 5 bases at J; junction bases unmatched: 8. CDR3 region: CASSILRTGGKNEQYF. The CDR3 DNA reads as TGTGCCAGTAGTATACTCCGGACAGGGGGCAAAAACGAGCAGTACTTC. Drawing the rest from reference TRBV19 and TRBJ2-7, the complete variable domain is DGGITQSPKYLFRKEGQNVTLSCEQNLNHDAMYWYRQDPGQGLRLIYYSQIVNDFQKGDIAEGYSVSREKKESFPLTVTSAQKNPTAFYLCASSILRTGGKNEQYFGPGTRLTVT.

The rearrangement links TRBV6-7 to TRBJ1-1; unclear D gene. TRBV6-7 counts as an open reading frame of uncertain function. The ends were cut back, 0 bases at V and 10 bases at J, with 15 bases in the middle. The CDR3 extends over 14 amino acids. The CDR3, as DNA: TGTGCCAGCAGTTACTCGGGCCCCCCCGAGGGAGCTTTCTTT. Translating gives CASSYSGPPEGAFF.

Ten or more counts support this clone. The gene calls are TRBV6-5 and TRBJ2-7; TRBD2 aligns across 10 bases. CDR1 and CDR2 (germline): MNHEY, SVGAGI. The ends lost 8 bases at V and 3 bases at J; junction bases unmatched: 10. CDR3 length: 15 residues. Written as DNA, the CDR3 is TGTGCCAGCCGTAGTCCCGGGACTAGCGACTACGAGCAGTACTTC. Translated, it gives CASRSPGTSDYEQYF.

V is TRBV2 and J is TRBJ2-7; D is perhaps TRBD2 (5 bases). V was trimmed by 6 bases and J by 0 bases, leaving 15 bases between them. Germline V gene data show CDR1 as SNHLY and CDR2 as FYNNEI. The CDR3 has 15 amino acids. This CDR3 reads CASSAKGGSSYEQYF. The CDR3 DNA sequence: TGTGCCAGCAGCGCCAAAGGTGGGAGCTCCTACGAGCAGTACTTC.

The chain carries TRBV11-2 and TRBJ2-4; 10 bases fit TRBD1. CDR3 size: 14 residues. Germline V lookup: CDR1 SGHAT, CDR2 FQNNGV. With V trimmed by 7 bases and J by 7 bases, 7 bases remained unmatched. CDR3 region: CASTQGQGLNIQYF. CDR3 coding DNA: TGTGCCAGCACCCAGGGACAGGGGTTGAACATTCAGTACTTC.

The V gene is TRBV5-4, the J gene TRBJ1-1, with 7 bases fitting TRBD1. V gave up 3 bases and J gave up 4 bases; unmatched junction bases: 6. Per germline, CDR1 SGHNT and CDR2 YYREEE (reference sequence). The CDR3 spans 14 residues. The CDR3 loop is CASSWDSFGTEAFF. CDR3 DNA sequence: TGTGCCAGCAGCTGGGACAGTTTTGGCACTGAAGCTTTCTTT.

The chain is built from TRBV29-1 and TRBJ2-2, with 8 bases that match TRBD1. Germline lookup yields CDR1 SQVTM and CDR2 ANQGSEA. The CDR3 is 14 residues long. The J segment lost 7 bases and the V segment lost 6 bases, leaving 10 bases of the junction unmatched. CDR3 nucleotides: TGCAGCGTGAGAACAGGGGGTGCGGGCGGGGAGCTGTTTTTT. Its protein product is CSVRTGGAGGELFF.

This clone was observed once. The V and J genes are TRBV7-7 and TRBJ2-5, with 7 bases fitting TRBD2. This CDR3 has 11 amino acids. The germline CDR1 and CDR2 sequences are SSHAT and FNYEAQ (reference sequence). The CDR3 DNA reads TGTGCTTACCTAGCGGAAGAGACCCAGTACTTC. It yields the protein CAYLAEETQYF.

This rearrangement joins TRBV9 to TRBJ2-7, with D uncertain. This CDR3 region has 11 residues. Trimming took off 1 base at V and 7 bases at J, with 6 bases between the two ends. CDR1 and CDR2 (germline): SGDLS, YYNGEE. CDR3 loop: CASSVSREQYF. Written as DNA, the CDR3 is TGTGCCAGCAGCGTATCGAGGGAGCAGTACTTC.

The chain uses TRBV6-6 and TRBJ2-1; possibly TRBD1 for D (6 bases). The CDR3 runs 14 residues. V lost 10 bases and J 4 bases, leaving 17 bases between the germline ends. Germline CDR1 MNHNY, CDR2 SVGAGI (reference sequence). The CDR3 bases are TGTGCCACCGTTCCCGGGACACCTTACAATGAGCAGTTCTTC. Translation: CATVPGTPYNEQFF.

This CDR3 is CASSLALGPGTEAFF. Written as DNA, the CDR3 is TGCGCCAGCAGCTTGGCTCTGGGGCCGGGCACTGAAGCTTTCTTT. The chain recombines TRBV5-1 with TRBJ1-1; D is perhaps TRBD1 (5 bases). Trimming removed 0 bases at V and 4 bases at J, with 13 bases between. CDR3 size: 15 residues. Germline V gene lookup returns CDR1 SGHRS and CDR2 YFSETQ.

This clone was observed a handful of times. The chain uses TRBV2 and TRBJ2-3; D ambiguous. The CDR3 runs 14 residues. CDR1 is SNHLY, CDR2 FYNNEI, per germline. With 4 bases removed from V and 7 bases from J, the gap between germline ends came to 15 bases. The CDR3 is CASSVEPTWNTQYF. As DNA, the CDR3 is TGTGCCAGCAGTGTGGAGCCAACATGGAATACGCAGTATTTT.

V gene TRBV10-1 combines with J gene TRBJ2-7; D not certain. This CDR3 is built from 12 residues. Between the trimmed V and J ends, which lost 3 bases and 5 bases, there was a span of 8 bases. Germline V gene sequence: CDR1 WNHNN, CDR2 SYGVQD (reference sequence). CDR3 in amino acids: CASSDAGHEQYF. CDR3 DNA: TGCGCCAGCAGTGACGCAGGCCACGAGCAGTACTTC.

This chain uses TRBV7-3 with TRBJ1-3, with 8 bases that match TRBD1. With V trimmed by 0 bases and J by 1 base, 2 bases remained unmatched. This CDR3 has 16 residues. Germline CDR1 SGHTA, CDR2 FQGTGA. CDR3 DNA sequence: TGTGCCAGCAGCTTAACACAGGGGGGATCTGGAAACACCATATATTTT. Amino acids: CASSLTQGGSGNTIYF.

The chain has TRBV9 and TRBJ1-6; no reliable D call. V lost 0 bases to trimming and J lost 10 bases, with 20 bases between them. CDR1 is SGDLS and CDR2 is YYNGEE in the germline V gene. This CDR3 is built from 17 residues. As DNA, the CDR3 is TGTGCCAGCAGCGTAGATCCCCCAGCCTCTGGGAGGTCACCCCTCCACTTT. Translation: CASSVDPPASGRSPLHF. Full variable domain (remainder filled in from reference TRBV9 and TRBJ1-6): DSGVTQTPKHLITATGQRVTLRCSPRSGDLSVYWYQQSLDQGLQFLIQYYNGEERAKGNILERFSAQQFPDLHSELNLSSLELGDSALYFCASSVDPPASGRSPLHFGNGTRLTVT.

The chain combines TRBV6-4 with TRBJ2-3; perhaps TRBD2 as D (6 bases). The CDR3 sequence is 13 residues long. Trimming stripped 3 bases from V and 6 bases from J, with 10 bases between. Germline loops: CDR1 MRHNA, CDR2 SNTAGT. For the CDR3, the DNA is TGTGCCAGCAGTGATCGGGAGTCGGATACGCAGTATTTT. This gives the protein CASSDRESDTQYF.

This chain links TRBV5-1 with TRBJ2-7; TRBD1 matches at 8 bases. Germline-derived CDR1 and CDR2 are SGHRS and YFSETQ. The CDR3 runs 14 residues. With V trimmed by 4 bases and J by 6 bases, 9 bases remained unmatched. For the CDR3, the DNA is TGCGCCAGCAGCGCGGGACAGGTTCTCGGCGAGCAGTACTTC. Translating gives CASSAGQVLGEQYF.

In nucleotides, the CDR3 is TGTGCCAGCAGTGAATACCTAGCGGGGGGTTACAATGAGCAGTTCTTC. Amino acid sequence: CASSEYLAGGYNEQFF. J is TRBJ2-1 and V is TRBV2; 11 bases are a match to TRBD2. The CDR3 loop spans 16 amino acids. Trimming removed 2 bases from V and 4 bases from J; junction bases left unmatched: 4. Germline values: CDR1 SNHLY, CDR2 FYNNEI.

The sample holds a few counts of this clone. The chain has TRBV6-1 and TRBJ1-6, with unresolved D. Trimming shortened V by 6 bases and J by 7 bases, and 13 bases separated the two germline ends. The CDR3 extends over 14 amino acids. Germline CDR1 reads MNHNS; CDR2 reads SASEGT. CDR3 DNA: TGTGCCAGCAGATGGGAGGGTGAAAATTCACCCCTCCACTTT. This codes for CASRWEGENSPLHF.

The CDR3 DNA follows: TGTGCCAGCAGTGAAGAGGGGTATGGCTACACCTTC. Protein sequence: CASSEEGYGYTF. The V and J genes are TRBV6-1 and TRBJ1-2, with a possible D match to TRBD1 (5 bases). Trimming removed 1 base from V and 5 bases from J, with 5 bases in between. The germline V gene has CDR1 MNHNS and CDR2 SASEGT. The CDR3 covers 12 residues.

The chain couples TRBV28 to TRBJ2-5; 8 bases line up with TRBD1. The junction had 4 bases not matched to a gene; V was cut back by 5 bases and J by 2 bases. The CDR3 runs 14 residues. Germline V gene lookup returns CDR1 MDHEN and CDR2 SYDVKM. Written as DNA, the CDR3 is TGTGCCAGCAGTCCAGGGGACAGGCAAGAGACCCAGTACTTC. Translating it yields CASSPGDRQETQYF.